Included here is one T cell receptor (beta chain) sequence, with context. This specimen comes from a study of shared clonotypes between healthy human individuals. Positively selected for CCR7, the CD45RO-negative cells used as naive CD8 cells excluded terminally differentiated effector memory CD45RA+ cells. For each subset, genomic DNA was distributed in equal portions over several immunoSEQ plates. Data came from immunoSEQ multiplex PCR; TCRdb stores just in-frame clones and leaves some out. The sample consists of more than 600,000 clones, 90% to 95% of them appearing once. Looked up from germline, CDR1 is SQVTM and CDR2 is ANQGSEA. After removal of 7 bases from V and 6 bases from J, the junction contained 3 bases not matched to a gene. The CDR3 consists of 13 residues.

V is TRBV29-1 and J is TRBJ2-1; 13 bases agree with TRBD2. Sequenced input: naive CD8+ T cells sorted from blood. The TCR sequence derives from a man younger than 45 in good health. In DNA form, the CDR3 reads TGCAGCGCCGGGACTAGCGGGATCAATGAGCAGTTCTTC. Translation gives CSAGTSGINEQFF.